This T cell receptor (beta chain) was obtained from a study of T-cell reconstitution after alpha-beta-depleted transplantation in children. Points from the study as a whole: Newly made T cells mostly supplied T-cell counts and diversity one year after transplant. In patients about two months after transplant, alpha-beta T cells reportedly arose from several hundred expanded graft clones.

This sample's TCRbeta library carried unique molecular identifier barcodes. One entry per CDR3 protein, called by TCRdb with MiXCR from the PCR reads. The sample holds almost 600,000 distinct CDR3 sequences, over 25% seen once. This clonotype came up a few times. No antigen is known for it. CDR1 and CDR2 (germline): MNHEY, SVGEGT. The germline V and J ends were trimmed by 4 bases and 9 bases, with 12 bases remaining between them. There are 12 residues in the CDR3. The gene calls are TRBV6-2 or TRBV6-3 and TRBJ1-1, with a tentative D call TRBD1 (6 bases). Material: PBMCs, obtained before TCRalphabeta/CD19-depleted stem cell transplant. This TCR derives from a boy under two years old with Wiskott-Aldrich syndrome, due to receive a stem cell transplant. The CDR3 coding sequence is TGTGCCAGCAGTTGGTCAGGGGATAAAGCTTTCTTT. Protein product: CASSWSGDKAFF.